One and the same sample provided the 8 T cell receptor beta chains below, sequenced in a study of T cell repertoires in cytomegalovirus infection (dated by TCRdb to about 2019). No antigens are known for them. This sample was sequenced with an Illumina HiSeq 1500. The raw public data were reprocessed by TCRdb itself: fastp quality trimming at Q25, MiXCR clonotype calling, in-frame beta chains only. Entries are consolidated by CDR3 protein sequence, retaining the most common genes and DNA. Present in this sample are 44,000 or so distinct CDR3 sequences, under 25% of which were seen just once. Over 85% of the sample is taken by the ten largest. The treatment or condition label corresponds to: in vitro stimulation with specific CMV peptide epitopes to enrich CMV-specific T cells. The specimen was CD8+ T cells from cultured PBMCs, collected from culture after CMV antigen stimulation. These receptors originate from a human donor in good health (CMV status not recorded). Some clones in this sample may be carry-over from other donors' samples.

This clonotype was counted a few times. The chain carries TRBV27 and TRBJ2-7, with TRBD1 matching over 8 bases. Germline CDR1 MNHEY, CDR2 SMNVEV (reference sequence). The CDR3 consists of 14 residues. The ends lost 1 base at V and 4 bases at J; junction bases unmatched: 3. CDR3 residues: CASSLYRGAYEQYF. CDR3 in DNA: TGTGCCAGCAGTTTATACAGGGGGGCTTACGAGCAGTACTTC.

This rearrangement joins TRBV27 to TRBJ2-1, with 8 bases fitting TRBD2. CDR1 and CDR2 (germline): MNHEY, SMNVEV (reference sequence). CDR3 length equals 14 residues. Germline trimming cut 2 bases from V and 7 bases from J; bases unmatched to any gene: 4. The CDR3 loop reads CASSLAGGWNEQFF. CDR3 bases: TGTGCCAGCAGTTTAGCGGGGGGCTGGAATGAGCAGTTCTTC.

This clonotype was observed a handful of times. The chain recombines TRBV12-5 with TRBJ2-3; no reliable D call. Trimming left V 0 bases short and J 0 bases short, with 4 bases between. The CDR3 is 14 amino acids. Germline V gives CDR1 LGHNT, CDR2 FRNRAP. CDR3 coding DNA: TGTGCTAGTGGTTTGGTGTCTAGCACAGATACGCAGTATTTT. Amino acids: CASGLVSSTDTQYF.

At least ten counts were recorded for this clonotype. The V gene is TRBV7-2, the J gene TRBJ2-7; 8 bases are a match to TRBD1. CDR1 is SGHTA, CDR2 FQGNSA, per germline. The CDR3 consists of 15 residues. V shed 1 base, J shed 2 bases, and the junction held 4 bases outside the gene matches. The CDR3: CASSLEVTGAYEQYF. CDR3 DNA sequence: TGTGCCAGCAGCTTAGAGGTGACAGGGGCCTACGAGCAGTACTTC.

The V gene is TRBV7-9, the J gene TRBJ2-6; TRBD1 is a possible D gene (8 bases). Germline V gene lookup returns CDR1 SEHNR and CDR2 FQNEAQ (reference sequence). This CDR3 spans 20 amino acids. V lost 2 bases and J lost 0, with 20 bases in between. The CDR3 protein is CASSLYTYRGGSSGANVLTF. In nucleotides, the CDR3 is TGTGCCAGCAGCTTATACACTTACAGGGGGGGGTCCTCTGGGGCCAACGTCCTGACTTTC.

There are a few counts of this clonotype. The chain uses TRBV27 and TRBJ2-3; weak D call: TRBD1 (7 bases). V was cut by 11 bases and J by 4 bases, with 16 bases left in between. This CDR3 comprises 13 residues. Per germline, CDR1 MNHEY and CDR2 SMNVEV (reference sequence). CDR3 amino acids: CAAWRGRSDTQYF. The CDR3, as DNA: TGTGCCGCGTGGAGGGGGCGTTCAGATACGCAGTATTTT.

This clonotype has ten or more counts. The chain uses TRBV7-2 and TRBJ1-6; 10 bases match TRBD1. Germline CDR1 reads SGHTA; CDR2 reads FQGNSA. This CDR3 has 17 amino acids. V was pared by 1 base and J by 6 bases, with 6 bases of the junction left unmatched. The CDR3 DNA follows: TGTGCCAGCAGCTTAGATCGGGGACAGGGGCTTAATTCACCCCTCCACTTT. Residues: CASSLDRGQGLNSPLHF.

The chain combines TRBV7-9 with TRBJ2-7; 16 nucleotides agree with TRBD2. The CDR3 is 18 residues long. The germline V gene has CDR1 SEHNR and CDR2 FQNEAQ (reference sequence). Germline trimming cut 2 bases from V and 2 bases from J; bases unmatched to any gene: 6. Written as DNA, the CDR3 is TGTGCCAGCAGCTTACCTTCCGGGACTAGCGGGAGGGCCTACGAGCAGTACTTC. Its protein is CASSLPSGTSGRAYEQYF. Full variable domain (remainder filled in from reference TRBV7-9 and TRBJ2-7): DTGVSQNPRHKITKRGQNVTFRCDPISEHNRLYWYRQTLGQGPEFLTYFQNEAQLEKSRLLSDRFSAERPKGSFSTLEIQRTEQGDSAMYLCASSLPSGTSGRAYEQYFGPGTRLTVT.